The T cell receptor (beta chain) under discussion was sequenced for a study of blood T cell repertoires in COVID-19. This table comes from immunoSEQ multiplex PCR, and its TCRdb copy is limited to in-frame clones, with some not included. The sample records some 180,000 clones, roughly 80% being singletons. Trimming at V came to 4 bases and at J to 7 bases, leaving 5 bases not matched to a gene. Looked up from germline, CDR1 is SGHTS and CDR2 is YDEGEE. The CDR3 contains 14 residues. The clonotype originates from a woman in her sixties with COVID-19, enrolled during active disease. The sample was peripheral blood. The chain uses TRBV5-8 and TRBJ2-3; 11 bases are a match to TRBD1. The CDR3 spells CASSRTGGGHTQYF. The DNA of the CDR3 is TGTGCCAGCAGCCGGACAGGGGGCGGCCATACGCAGTATTTT. Full variable domain (remainder filled in from reference TRBV5-8 and TRBJ2-3): EAGVTQSPTHLIKTRGQQATLRCSPISGHTSVYWYQQALGLGLQFLLWYDEGEERNRGNFPPRFSGRQFPNYSSELNVNALELEDSALYLCASSRTGGGHTQYFGPGTRLTVL.